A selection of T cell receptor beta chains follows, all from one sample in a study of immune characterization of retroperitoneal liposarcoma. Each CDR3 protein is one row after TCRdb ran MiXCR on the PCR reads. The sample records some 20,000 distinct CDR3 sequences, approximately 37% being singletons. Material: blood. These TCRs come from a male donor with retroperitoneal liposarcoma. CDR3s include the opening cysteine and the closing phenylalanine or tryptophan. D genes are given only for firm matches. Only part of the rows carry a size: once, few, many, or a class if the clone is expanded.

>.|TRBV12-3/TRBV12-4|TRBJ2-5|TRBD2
TGTGCCAGCAGTGTGGGGGGCGCCGCTAGCGGGAGCCAAGAGACCCAGTACTTC
CASSVGGAASGSQETQYF
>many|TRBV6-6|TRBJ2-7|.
TGTGCCAGCAGTTACACCTCGACAGGACTAGGAGAGCAGTACTTC
CASSYTSTGLGEQYF
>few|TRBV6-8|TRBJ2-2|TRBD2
TGTGCCAGCAGTTACTTTGGCGGGGGGACCGGGGAGCTGTTTTTT
CASSYFGGGTGELFF
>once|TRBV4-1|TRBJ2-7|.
TGCGCCAGCAGCCAAGTTCTTTCGGGGGAGCAGTACTTC
CASSQVLSGEQYF
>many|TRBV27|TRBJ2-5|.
TGTGCCAGCAGCCGGAGTGGGGAGACCCAGTACTTC
CASSRSGETQYF
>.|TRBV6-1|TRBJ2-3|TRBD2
TGTGCCAGCATCTCCGGACTAGCGGGAAACACAGATACGCAGTATTTT
CASISGLAGNTDTQYF
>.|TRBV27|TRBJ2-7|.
TGTGCCAGCAGCAGCCCGAGGGGACGCTCCTCCAATGAGCAGTACTTC
CASSSPRGRSSNEQYF
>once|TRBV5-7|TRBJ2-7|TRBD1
TGTGCCAGCAGTCGGGACAGGGACGAGCAGTACTTC
CASSRDRDEQYF
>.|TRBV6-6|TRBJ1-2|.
TGTGCCAGCAGTTACTCGATAGTATCTTCCAGGAACTATGGCTACACCTTC
CASSYSIVSSRNYGYTF
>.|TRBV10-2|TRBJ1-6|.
TGCGCCAGCACCCCCCAGGACCGGTCTACGGGGGGGAATTCACCCCCCCACTTT
CASTPQDRSTGGNSPPHF
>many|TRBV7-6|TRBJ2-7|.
TGTGCCAGCAGCTTGACCTCTGGGAATACGGGGAATGAGCAGTACTTC
CASSLTSGNTGNEQYF
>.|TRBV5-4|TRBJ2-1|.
TGTGCCAGCAGCTTCACGGGTAGCTCCTACAATGAGCAGTTCTTC
CASSFTGSSYNEQFF
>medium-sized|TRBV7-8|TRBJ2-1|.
TGTGCCAGCAGCCAGAGCAGGGTGGAGCAGTTCTTC
CASSQSRVEQFF
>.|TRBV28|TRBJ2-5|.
TGTGCCAGCAGTTTACCACAGGGATTCGAGACCCAGTACTTC
CASSLPQGFETQYF
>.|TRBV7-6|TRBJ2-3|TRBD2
TGTGCCAGCAGCTTAGTAGGCACTAGCGGAAGCACAGATACGCAGTTCTTT
CASSLVGTSGSTDTQFF
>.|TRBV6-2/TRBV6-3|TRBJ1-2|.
TGTGCCAGCAGTTACTCCCGGAGTAACTATGGCTACACCTTC
CASSYSRSNYGYTF
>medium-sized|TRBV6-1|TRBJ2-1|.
TGTGCCAGCAGCCCGGACCCCTACAATGAGCAGTTCTTC
CASSPDPYNEQFF
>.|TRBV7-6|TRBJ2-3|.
.
CASSPRSSVLRRRDRGHQDTQYF
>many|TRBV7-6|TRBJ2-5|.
TGTGCCAGCAGGCCAGACAGAGAAGAGACCCAGTACTTC
CASRPDREETQYF
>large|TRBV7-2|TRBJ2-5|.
TGTGCCAGCAGCCATGCCGCGGCAGTCCAAGAGACCCAGTACTTC
CASSHAAAVQETQYF
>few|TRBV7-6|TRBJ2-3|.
TGTGCCAGCAGCCCTCATTGGGCAGATACGCAGTATTTT
CASSPHWADTQYF
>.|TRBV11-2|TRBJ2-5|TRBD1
TGTGCCAGCAGCTCCAGGACAGGGGGATCTTGGGAGCAGTACTTC
CASSSRTGGSWEQYF
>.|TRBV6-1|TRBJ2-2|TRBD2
TGTGCCAGCGTTGGGACTAGCGGGGAGGGGACGAACACCGGGGAGCTGTTTTTT
CASVGTSGEGTNTGELFF
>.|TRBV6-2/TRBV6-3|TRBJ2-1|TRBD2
TGTGCCAGCAGCGTACTAGCGGAGGGCAATGAGCAGTTCTTC
CASSVLAEGNEQFF
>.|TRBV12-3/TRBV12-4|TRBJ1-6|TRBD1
TGTGCCAGCAGAATGGGACAGGTTGATAATTCACCCCTCCACTTT
CASRMGQVDNSPLHF
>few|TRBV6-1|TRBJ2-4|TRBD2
TGTGCCAGCAGTTCCGCACGGGGGGACTACTACAATGAGCAGTACTTC
CASSSARGDYYNEQYF
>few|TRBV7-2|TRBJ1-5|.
TGTGCCAGCAGCTTCGAGTCGAACCAGCCCCAGCATTTT
CASSFESNQPQHF